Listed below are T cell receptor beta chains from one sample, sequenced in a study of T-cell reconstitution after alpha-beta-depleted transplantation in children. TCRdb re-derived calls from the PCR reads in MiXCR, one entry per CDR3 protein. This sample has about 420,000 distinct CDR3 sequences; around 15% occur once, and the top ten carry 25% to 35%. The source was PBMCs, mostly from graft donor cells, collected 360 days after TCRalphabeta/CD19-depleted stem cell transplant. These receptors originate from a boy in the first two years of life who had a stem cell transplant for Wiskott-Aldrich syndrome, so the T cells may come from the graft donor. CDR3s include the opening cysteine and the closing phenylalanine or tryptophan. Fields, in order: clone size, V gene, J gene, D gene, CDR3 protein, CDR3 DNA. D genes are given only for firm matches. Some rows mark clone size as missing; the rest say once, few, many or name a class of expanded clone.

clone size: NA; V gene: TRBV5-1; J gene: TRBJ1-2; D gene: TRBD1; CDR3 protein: CASSLSRNRGRDGYTF; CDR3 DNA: TGCGCCAGCAGCTTGTCCCGGAACAGGGGGCGCGATGGCTACACCTTC
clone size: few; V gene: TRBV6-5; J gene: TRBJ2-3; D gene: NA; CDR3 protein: CASSSHRVSSTDTQYF; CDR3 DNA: TGTGCCAGCAGTTCCCACAGGGTTTCTAGCACAGATACGCAGTATTTT
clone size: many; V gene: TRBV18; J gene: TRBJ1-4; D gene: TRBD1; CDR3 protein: CASSRDRGEKLFF; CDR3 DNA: TGTGCCAGCTCACGGGACAGGGGTGAAAAACTGTTTTTT
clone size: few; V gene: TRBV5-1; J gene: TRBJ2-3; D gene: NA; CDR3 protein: CASSPGYYTDTQYF; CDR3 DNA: TGCGCCAGCAGCCCCGGCTACTACACAGATACGCAGTATTTT
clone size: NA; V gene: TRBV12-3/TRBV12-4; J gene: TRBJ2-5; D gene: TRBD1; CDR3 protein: CASSRTTGRGETQYF; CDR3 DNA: TGTGCCAGCAGCCGTACGACAGGGAGAGGAGAGACCCAGTACTTC
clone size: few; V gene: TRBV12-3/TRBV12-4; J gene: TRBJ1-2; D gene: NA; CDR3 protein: CASSRLGRENYGYTF; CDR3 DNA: TGTGCCAGCAGTCGCCTCGGGAGGGAGAACTATGGCTACACCTTC
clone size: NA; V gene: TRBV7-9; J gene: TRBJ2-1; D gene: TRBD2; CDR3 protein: CASRTGTRAHNEQFF; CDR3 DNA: TGTGCCAGCAGGACCGGGACTAGAGCCCACAATGAGCAGTTCTTC
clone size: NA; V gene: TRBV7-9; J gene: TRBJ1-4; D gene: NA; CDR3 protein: CASSRPQGEKLFF; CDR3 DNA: TGTGCCAGCAGCCGCCCCCAGGGGGAAAAACTGTTTTTT
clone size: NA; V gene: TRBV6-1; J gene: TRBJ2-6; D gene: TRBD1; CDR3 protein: CASRTGYPGANVLTF; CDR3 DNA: TGTGCCAGCAGGACAGGGTATCCTGGGGCCAACGTCCTGACTTTC
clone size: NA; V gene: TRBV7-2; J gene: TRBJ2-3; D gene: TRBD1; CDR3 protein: CASSFKPGQGKTDTQYF; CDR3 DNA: TGTGCCAGCAGCTTTAAACCGGGACAGGGAAAAACAGATACGCAGTATTTT
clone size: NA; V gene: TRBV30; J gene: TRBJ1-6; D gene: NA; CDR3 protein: CASGPFSYNSPLHF; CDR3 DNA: TGTGCCTCGGGACCCTTCTCCTATAATTCACCCCTCCACTTT
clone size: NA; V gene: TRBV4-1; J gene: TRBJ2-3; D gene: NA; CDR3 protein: CASSRLGLTRTDTQYF; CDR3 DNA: TGCGCCAGCAGCCGCCTAGGGTTGACGCGAACAGATACGCAGTATTTT
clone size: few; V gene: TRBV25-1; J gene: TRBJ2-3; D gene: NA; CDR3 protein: CASSLTRGGAPSPDTQYF; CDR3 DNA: TGTGCCAGCAGTCTTACCCGAGGGGGGGCACCTAGTCCAGATACGCAGTATTTT
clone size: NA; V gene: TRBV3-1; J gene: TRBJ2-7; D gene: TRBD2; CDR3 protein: CASSPLSGRSYEQYF; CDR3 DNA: TGTGCCAGCAGCCCCTTAAGCGGGAGGTCCTACGAGCAGTACTTC
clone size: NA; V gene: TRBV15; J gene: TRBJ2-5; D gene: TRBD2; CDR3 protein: CATSRLAGGGGETQYF; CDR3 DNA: TGTGCCACCAGCAGACTAGCGGGAGGGGGGGGAGAGACCCAGTACTTC
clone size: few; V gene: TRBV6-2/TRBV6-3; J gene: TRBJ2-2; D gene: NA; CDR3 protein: CASSSAIPGELFF; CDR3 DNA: TGTGCCAGCAGTAGCGCTATCCCCGGGGAGCTGTTTTTT
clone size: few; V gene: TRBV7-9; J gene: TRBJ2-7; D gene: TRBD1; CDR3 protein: CASSLAKTGAWYEQYF; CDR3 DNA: TGTGCCAGCAGCTTAGCGAAGACAGGGGCATGGTACGAGCAGTACTTC
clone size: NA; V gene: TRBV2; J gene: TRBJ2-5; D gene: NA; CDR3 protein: CASSLNTQYF; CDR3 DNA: TGTGCCAGCAGTCTGAACACCCAGTACTTC
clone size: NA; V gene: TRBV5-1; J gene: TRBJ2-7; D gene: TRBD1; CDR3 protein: CASSPSGTGDEQYF; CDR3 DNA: TGCGCCAGCAGCCCAAGCGGGACAGGGGACGAGCAGTACTTC
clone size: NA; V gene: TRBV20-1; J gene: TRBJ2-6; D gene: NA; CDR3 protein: CSASELTSGANVLAF; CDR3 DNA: TGCAGTGCTTCCGAACTTACCTCTGGGGCCAACGTCCTGGCTTTC
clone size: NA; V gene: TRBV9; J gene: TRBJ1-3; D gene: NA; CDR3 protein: CASSPLPGNTIYF; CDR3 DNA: TGTGCCAGCAGCCCCCTACCTGGAAACACCATATATTTT
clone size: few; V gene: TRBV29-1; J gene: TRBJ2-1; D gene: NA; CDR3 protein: CSVSGTPHNEQFF; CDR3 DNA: TGCAGCGTCTCCGGGACTCCCCACAATGAGCAGTTCTTC
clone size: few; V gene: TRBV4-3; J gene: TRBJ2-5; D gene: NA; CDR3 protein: CASRGHGETQYF; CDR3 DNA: TGCGCCAGCAGGGGACATGGAGAGACCCAGTACTTC
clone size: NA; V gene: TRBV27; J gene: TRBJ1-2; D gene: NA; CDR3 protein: CASSPIGDFGQPWDGYTF; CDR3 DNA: TGTGCCAGCAGTCCTATTGGGGATTTCGGACAGCCATGGGATGGCTACACCTTC
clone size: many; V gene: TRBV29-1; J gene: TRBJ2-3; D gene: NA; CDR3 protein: CSVVGSVTDTQYF; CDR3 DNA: TGCAGCGTTGTTGGGTCCGTCACAGATACGCAGTATTTT
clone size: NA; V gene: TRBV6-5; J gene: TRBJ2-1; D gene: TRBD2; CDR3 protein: CASSYLADPSYNEQFF; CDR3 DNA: TGTGCCAGCAGCTACCTAGCGGACCCCTCCTACAATGAGCAGTTCTTC
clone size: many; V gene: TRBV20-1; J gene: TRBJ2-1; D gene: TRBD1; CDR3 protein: CSAGRDRGRNEQFF; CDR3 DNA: TGCAGTGCTGGCCGGGACAGGGGGCGTAATGAGCAGTTCTTC
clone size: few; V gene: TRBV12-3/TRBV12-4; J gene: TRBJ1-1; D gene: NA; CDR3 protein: CASSLHGGSEAFF; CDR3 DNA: TGTGCCAGCAGTCTCCACGGGGGCAGTGAAGCTTTCTTT
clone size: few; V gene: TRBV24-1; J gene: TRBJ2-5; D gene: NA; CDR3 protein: CATSDRAPLTGEPQETQYF; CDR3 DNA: TGTGCCACCAGTGATAGGGCACCGCTTACGGGGGAGCCTCAAGAGACCCAGTACTTC
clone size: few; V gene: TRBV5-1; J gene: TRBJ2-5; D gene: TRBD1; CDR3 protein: CASSREDRAWKTQYF; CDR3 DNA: TGCGCCAGCAGCAGAGAAGACAGGGCTTGGAAGACCCAGTACTTC
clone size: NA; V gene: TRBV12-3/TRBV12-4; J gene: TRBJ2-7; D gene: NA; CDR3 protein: CASSPTGRRPYEQYF; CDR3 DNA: TGTGCCAGCAGTCCCACGGGACGGAGACCCTACGAGCAGTACTTC
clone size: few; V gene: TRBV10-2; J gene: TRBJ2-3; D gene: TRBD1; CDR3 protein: CASRDRHPTDTQYF; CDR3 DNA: TGCGCCAGCAGGGACAGGCACCCCACAGATACGCAGTATTTT
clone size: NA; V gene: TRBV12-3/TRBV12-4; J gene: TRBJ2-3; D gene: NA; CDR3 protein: CASSSPGDVTQYF; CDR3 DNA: TGTGCCAGCAGTTCCCCAGGGGATGTAACGCAGTATTTT
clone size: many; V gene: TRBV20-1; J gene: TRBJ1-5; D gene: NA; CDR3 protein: CSAYRGTQHF; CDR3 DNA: TGCAGTGCTTACCGGGGAACCCAGCATTTT
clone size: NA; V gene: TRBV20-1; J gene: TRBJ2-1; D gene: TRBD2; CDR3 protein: CSARNSGDILNEQFF; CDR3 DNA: TGCAGTGCTAGAAATAGCGGGGACATTCTCAATGAGCAGTTCTTC
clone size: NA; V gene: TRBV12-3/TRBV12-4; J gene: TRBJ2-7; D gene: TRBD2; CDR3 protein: CASSLAPGLVIHEQYF; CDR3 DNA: TGTGCCAGCAGTTTAGCTCCGGGACTAGTTATCCACGAGCAGTACTTC
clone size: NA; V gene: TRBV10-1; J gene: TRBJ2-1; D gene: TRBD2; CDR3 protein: CASSEVGSLAGGLNEQFF; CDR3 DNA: TGCGCCAGCAGTGAAGTAGGGAGTCTAGCGGGGGGACTCAATGAGCAGTTCTTC
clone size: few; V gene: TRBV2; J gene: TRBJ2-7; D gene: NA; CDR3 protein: CASLLRGHVTYEQYF; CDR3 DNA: TGTGCCAGCCTTTTGAGAGGGCATGTCACCTACGAGCAGTACTTC
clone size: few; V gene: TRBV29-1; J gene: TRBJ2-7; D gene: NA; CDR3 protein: CSVEGYATEQYF; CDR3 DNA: TGCAGCGTTGAAGGGTACGCGACCGAGCAGTACTTC
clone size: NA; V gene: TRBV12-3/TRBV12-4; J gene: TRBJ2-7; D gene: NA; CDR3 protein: CASSYVGNEQYF; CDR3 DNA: TGTGCCAGCAGTTACGTCGGGAACGAGCAGTACTTC
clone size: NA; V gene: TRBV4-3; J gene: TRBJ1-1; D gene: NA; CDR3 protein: CASRSKGNTEAFF; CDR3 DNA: TGCGCCAGCAGGTCCAAGGGGAACACTGAAGCTTTCTTT
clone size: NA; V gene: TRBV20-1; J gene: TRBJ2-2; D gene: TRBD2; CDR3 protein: CSARDSGRANTGELFF; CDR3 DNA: TGCAGTGCTAGAGATAGCGGGAGAGCGAACACCGGGGAGCTGTTTTTT
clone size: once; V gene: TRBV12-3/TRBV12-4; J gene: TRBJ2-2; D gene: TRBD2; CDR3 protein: CASSLNLAGGPPGELFF; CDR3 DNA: TGTGCCAGCAGTTTAAATCTAGCGGGGGGGCCCCCCGGGGAGCTGTTTTTT
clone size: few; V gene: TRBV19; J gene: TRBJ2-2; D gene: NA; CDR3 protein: CASSTKVFGELFF; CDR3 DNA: TGTGCCAGTAGCACCAAGGTGTTCGGGGAGCTGTTTTTT
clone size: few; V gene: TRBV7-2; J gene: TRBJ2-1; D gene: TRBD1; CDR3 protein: CASSLATGMNEQFF; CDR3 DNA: TGTGCCAGCAGCTTAGCGACAGGGATGAATGAGCAGTTCTTC
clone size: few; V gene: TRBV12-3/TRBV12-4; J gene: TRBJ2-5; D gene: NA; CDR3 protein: CASSSLGKGVGETQYF; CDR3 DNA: TGTGCCAGCAGCTCCCTAGGGAAAGGGGTGGGGGAGACCCAGTACTTC
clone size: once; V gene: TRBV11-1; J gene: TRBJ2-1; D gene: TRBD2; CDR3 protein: CASSWPPGLAASYNEQFF; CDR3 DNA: TGTGCCAGCAGCTGGCCTCCGGGACTAGCGGCGTCCTACAATGAGCAGTTCTTC
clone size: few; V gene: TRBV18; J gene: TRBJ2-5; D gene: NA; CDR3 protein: CASSPIQETQYF; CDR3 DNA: TGTGCCAGCTCACCTATTCAAGAGACCCAGTACTTC